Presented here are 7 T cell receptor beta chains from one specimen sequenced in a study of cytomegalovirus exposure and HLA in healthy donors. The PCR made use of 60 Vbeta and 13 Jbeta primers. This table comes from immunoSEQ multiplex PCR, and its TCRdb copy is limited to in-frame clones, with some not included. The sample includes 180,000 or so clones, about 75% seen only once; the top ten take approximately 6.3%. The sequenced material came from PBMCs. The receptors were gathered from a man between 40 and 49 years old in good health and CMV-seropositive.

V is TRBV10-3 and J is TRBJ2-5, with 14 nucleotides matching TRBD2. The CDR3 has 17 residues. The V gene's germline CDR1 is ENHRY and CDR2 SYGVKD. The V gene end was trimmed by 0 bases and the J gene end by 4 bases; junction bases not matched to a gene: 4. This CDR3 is CAISESGLAGAGETQYF. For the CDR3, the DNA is TGTGCCATCAGTGAGTCGGGACTAGCGGGAGCGGGAGAGACCCAGTACTTC.

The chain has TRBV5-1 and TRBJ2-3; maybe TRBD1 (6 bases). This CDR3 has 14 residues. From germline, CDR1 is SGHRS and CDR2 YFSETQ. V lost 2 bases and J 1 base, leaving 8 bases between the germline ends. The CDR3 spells CASSFAGGTDTQYF. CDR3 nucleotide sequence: TGCGCCAGCAGCTTTGCAGGGGGCACAGATACGCAGTATTTT.

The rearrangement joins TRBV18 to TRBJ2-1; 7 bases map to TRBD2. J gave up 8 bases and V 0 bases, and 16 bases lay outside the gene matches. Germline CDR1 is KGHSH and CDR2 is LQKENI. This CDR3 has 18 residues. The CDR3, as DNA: TGTGCCAGCTCACCACCGGTTCCTACTCGGGGGGAGTTGGATGAGCAGTTCTTC. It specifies CASSPPVPTRGELDEQFF.

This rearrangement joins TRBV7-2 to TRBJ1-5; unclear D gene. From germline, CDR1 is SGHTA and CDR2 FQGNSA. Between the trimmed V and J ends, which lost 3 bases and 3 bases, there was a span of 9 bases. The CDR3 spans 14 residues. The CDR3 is CASSLARINQPQHF. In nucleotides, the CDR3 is TGTGCCAGCAGCTTGGCCAGGATCAATCAGCCCCAGCATTTT. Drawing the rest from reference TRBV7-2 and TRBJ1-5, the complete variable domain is GAGVSQSPSNKVTEKGKDVELRCDPISGHTALYWYRQSLGQGLEFLIYFQGNSAPDKSGLPSDRFSAERTGGSVSTLTIQRTQQEDSAVYLCASSLARINQPQHFGDGTRLSIL.

The CDR3: CASTTPRERSTDTQYF. CDR3 nucleotide sequence: TGTGCCAGCACAACACCAAGGGAGCGGAGCACAGATACGCAGTATTTT. The rearrangement joins TRBV5-4 to TRBJ2-3; a weak D match, TRBD2 (5 bases). The CDR3 is made up of 16 amino acids. Per the germline V gene, CDR1 is SGHNT and CDR2 is YYREEE (reference sequence). Deletions cut 6 bases from V and 0 bases from J, with 17 bases between.

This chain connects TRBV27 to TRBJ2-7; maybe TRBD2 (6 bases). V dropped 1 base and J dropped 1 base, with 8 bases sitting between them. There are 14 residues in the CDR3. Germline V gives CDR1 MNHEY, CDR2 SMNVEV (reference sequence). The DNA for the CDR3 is TGTGCCAGCAGTTTATTCGGGAGTTCCTACGAGCAGTACTTC. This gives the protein CASSLFGSSYEQYF.

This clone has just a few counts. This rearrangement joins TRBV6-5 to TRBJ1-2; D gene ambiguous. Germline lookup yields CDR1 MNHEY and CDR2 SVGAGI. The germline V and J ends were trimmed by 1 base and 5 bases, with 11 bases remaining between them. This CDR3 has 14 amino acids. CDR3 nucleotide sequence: TGTGCCAGCAGTTACTTCCGGGGAGAGTATGGCTACACCTTC. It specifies CASSYFRGEYGYTF.